This T cell receptor (beta chain) was recovered during a study of cytomegalovirus exposure and HLA in healthy donors. Looking at the study overall: Earlier, 150 million to 200 million T cells were analyzed, and 90 million to 140 million unique TCR beta sequences were found among them.

Worth noting for this clone: Antigen specificity is unknown.

General study points: In a later analysis, several top co-occurrence clusters appeared linked to parvovirus B19, influenza, CMV and Epstein-Barr virus. DRB1 had the most TCR associations and HLA-C the fewest, a later analysis found, with rates varying by HLA locus. For TCR beta chains, V- and J-gene trimming was later linked to a missense DCLRE1C variant.

CDR1 is MNHNY, CDR2 SVGAGI, per germline (reference sequence). V shed 7 bases and J shed 7 bases, with 20 bases lying between them. CDR3 length: 14 amino acids. The PCR had 60 Vbeta and 13 Jbeta primers. Method: immunoSEQ multiplex PCR; TCRdb's copy keeps in-frame clones and lacks some. Of over 150,000 clones in the sample, approximately 62% were seen once. The sequencing input was PBMCs. The source of this sequence is a man in his fifties in good health and CMV-seronegative. V and J are TRBV6-6 and TRBJ2-7, with D possibly being TRBD2 (6 bases). The CDR3: CASKVGGAEGEQYF. The CDR3 DNA reads TGTGCCAGCAAGGTCGGCGGGGCGGAAGGGGAGCAGTACTTC.